These 12 T cell receptor beta chains were sequenced from one sample in a study of T cell clonality in common variable immunodeficiency. Assay used: immunoSEQ multiplex PCR; TCRdb lists only in-frame clones, some missing. This repertoire holds 25,000 to 35,000 clones, and none appear only once. Sequenced input: peripheral blood mononuclear cells. The receptors come from a person between 18 and 75 years old in good health.

On this clone: The read ends 3 residues early relative to the CDR3; the germline J gene fills the gap. The chain is built from TRBV18 and TRBJ1-6; 8 positions agree with TRBD1. V trimming: 3 bases; J trimming: 2 bases; junction bases outside the gene matches: 3. The CDR3 runs to 16 residues. Germline CDR1 KGHSH, CDR2 LQKENI. The DNA read from the CDR3 is TGTGCCAGCTCACCGGGACAGGCCCCCTATAATTCACCC. It encodes CASSPGQAPYNSP. The full CDR3 is CASSPGQAPYNSPLHF.

This clone appeared many times. The sequence runs out 3 residues before the end of the CDR3; the remainder is reconstructed from the germline J gene. The V and J genes are TRBV29-1 and TRBJ2-7, with a weak D call TRBD1 (7 bases). V was shortened by 4 bases and J by 3 bases, with 13 bases between the two germline ends. Germline V CDR1 and CDR2: SQVTM, ANQGSEA. CDR3 length: 13 residues. This chain's CDR3 is CSVGRDSIYEQYF. The sequenced CDR3 bases are TGCAGCGTTGGGCGGGACAGTATCTACGAG.

This clone has ten or more counts. Coverage ceases 3 residues before the CDR3 finishes, and the germline J gene fills in the end. This chain joins TRBV20-1 and TRBJ2-1, with TRBD2 matching 15 bases. J gave up 5 bases and V 2 bases, and 7 bases lay outside the gene matches. Germline V gives CDR1 DFQATT, CDR2 SNEGSKA (reference sequence). The CDR3 has 17 amino acids. CDR3 DNA, as far as it was read: TGCAGTGCTAGAAACGTAAGGACTAGCGGGGGGGACAATGAG. This codes for CSARNVRTSGGDNE. The CDR3 in full is CSARNVRTSGGDNEQFF.

This clone occurred a few times. The sequenced fragment ends 3 residues before the CDR3 boundary, so the rest is inferred from the germline J gene. The chain employs TRBV19 and TRBJ1-2; 7 bases line up with TRBD1. This CDR3 comprises 15 residues. From germline, CDR1 is LNHDA and CDR2 SQIVND (reference sequence). The CDR3 DNA, read in part, is TGTGCCAGTAGTATAGACACGACAGGGTTGGACATC. This encodes CASSIDTTGLDI. The entire CDR3 is CASSIDTTGLDIYTF.

This clone was recorded at least ten times. The read is 3 residues too short to cover the CDR3 end, so that end is filled in from the germline J gene. This chain links TRBV5-1 with TRBJ1-3; no definite D call. The V gene lost 4 bases and the J gene lost 6 bases, with 5 bases spanning the gap. CDR1 and CDR2 (germline): SGHRS, YFSETQ. This CDR3 is built from 11 residues. The part of the CDR3 DNA that was read is TGCGCCAGCAGCGAGCTAAACACC. Protein product: CASSELNT. The complete CDR3 reads CASSELNTIYF.

A remark on this clone: The read comes to an end 3 residues before the CDR3 does, leaving the germline J gene to fill in the end. The genes are TRBV6-2 or TRBV6-3 and TRBJ1-6; perhaps TRBD1 as D (6 bases). This CDR3 spans 13 amino acids. Per the germline V gene, CDR1 is MNHEY and CDR2 is SVGEGT. The ends were cut back, 6 bases at V and 5 bases at J, with 8 bases in the middle. CDR3 loop: CASRQGHNSPLHF. Partial CDR3 DNA: TGTGCCAGCAGACAGGGCCATAATTCACCC.

This clone was counted between two and nine times. With the read ending 3 residues before the CDR3 end, the germline J gene is used to fill in that end. The V call is TRBV5-1, the J call TRBJ2-5; 7 bases are a match to TRBD2. The CDR3 contains 15 residues. V lost 4 bases and J lost 1; bases outside the gene matches: 7. Looked up from germline, CDR1 is SGHRS and CDR2 is YFSETQ. The CDR3 region is CASSLVAGVQETQYF. The DNA read from the CDR3 is TGCGCCAGCAGCCTGGTCGCGGGGGTCCAAGAGACC.

This clone was recorded many times. CDR3 protein: CASNRARYGTEAFF. CDR3 DNA (partial): TGTGCCAGCAACCGAGCCCGCTATGGCACTGAA. J is TRBJ1-1 and V is TRBV6-2 or TRBV6-3; D gene ambiguous. The sequence runs out 3 residues before the end of the CDR3; the remainder is reconstructed from the germline J gene. The CDR3 length is 14 residues. The germline V gene has CDR1 MNHEY and CDR2 SVGEGT. V lost 7 bases, J lost 4 bases, and 16 bases lay in between.

This clone was seen a few times. The read ends 3 residues before the CDR3 terminus; that terminus is restored from the germline J gene. This chain joins TRBV20-1 and TRBJ1-2; D is undetermined. The CDR3 consists of 13 residues. Trimming shortened V by 0 bases and J by 2 bases, and 7 bases separated the two germline ends. Germline V CDR1 and CDR2: DFQATT, SNEGSKA (reference sequence). Partial CDR3 DNA: TGCAGTGCTAGAGATAGCCGGAACTATGGC. Its translation: CSARDSRNYG. The complete CDR3 protein is CSARDSRNYGYTF.

This clone has just a few counts. The read terminates 3 residues ahead of where the CDR3 ends, so the germline J gene completes it. The chain carries TRBV7-6 and TRBJ1-1, with TRBD1 as a possible D gene (5 bases). Trimming left V 5 bases short and J 2 bases short, with 15 bases between. The CDR3 totals 15 residues. In germline, CDR1 is SGHVS, CDR2 FNYEAQ. CDR3: CASSRGGVANTEAFF. CDR3 DNA, as far as it was read: TGTGCCAGCAGCCGGGGCGGGGTCGCCAACACTGAA. The full variable domain, completed using reference TRBV7-6 and TRBJ1-1, is GAGVSQSPRYKVTKRGQDVALRCDPISGHVSLYWYRQALGQGPEFLTYFNYEAQQDKSGLPNDRFSAERPEGSISTLTIQRTEQRDSAMYRCASSRGGVANTEAFFGQGTRLTVV.

Only a few counts were recorded for this clone. The read halts 3 residues ahead of the CDR3 end, with the missing end drawn from the germline J gene. The chain couples TRBV5-1 to TRBJ1-5, with D hard to call. Germline-derived CDR1 and CDR2 are SGHRS and YFSETQ. CDR3 length: 15 residues. Trimming cost V 0 bases and J 4 bases, with 11 bases left between them. CDR3 loop: CASSLVSSPNQPQHF. CDR3 bases read: TGCGCCAGCAGCTTGGTGTCCTCTCCTAATCAGCCC.

This clone appeared many times. The CDR3 is cut off 3 residues early in the read; its end comes from the germline J gene. J is TRBJ1-1 and V is TRBV20-1; no reliable D call. The CDR3 is 13 residues long. Germline V gene sequence: CDR1 DFQATT, CDR2 SNEGSKA (reference sequence). Trimming stripped 1 base from V and 3 bases from J, with 9 bases between. The CDR3 bases that were read are TGCAGTGCTAGAGGGAGCGTAGACACTGAA. Its protein is CSARGSVDTE. From start to end, the CDR3 is CSARGSVDTEAFF.